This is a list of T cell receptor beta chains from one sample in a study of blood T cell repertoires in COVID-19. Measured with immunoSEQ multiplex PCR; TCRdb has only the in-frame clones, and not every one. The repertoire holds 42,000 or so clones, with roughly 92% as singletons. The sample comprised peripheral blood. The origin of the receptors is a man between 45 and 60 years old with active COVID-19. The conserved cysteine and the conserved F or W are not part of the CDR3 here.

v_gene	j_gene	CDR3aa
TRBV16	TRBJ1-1	ASSQDRANTEAF
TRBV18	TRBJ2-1	ASSPVMIAAGANEQF
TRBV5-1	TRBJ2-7	ASSRGTSGYSYEQY
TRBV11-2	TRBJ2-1	ASSLVWGSGTPGGNEQF
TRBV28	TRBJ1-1	ASSSGTVVTEAF
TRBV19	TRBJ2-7	ASGDRESFYEQY
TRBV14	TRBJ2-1	ASSQVGGPLNEQF
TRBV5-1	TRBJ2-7	ASSLASPIWSYEQY
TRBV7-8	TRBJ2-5	ASSLLSRRETQY
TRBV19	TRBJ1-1	ASRKRDRNTEAF
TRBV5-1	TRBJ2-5	ASSLVSGQETQY
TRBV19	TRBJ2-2	ASNPSRDYYTGELF
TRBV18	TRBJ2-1	ASSLLRPGLAVYNEQF
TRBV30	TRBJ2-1	ASRLAGTYNEQF
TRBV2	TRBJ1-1	ASSARGGGTEAF
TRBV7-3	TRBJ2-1	ASSHGQGGSNEQF
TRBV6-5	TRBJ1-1	ASSRGAGTEAF
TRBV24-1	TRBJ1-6	ATSDSTGGLASPLH
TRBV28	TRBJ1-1	ASRDPRVGTEAF
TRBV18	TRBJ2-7	ASSPGLAGADEQY
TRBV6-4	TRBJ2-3	ASSDSARGLDTQY
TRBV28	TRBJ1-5	ASGPGDQPQH
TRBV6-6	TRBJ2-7	ASSPRVYEQY
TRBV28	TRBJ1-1	ASSFLGQVLNTEAF
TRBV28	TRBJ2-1	ASTPSSYNEQF
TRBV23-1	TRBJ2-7	ASSQTLAGGIYEQY
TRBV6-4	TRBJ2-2	ASSEFQYTGELF
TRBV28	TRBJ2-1	ASSPSGSGRSNEQF
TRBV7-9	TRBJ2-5	ASSSTRIGSGRLETQY
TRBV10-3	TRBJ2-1	AIRPGQGANEQF
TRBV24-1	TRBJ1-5	ATSDGQRLNQPQH
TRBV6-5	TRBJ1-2	ASSTDSSGGYT
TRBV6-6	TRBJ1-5	ASSRGTARGNSNQPQH
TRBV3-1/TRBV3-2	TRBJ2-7	ASSPFDKSVEQY
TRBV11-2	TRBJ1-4	ASTRWGTGLGEKLF
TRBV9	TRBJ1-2	ASSVAAGSYGYT
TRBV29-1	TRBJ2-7	SVVGTVYEQY
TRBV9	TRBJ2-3	ASSSRQGARATDTQY
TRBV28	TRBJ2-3	ASSIQGQSLRADTQY
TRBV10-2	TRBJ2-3	ASSGHGAGGREGTDTQY
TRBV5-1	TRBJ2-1	ASSLEARSYNEQF
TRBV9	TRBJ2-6	ASSVARSSGANVLT
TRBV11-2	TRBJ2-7	ASSPPGTGNEQY
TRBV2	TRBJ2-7	ASRRESSYEQY
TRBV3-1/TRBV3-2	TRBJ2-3	ASSQDPGTGVDTQY
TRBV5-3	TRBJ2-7	ARSLGAGGRYEQY